This T cell receptor (beta chain) was retrieved from a study of identical twins. TCRdb passed the 5' RACE reads through MiXCR, listing each CDR3 protein once. The top ten clones hold around 0.91% of a sample with 500,000 to 550,000 distinct CDR3 sequences, roughly 21% of them seen once. With V trimmed by 7 bases and J by 14 bases, 18 bases remained unmatched. The germline V gene encodes CDR1 MNHNS and CDR2 SASEGT. The CDR3 is 16 amino acids. Study observations and caveats: Twin pairs' shared out-of-frame alpha sequences were enriched in low generation probability.

This clonotype was detected a few times. Its antigen is unknown. These same records also appear under a second study, on T cells expressing NK-cell markers. This second study notes: One observes that, in a handful of donors, these clonotypes were also the leading ones within the CD3+CD56-NKG2C+ fraction.

V and J are TRBV6-1 and TRBJ1-6, with 9 nucleotides matching TRBD1. Sequencing input: CD4+ T cells sorted from blood. The receptor comes from a young woman in good health. CDR3 sequence: CASTERPGQGYLALHF. CDR3 in DNA: TGTGCCAGCACCGAAAGACCGGGACAGGGATACCTGGCCCTCCACTTT.